This TCR beta chain was identified in a study of blood T cell repertoires in COVID-19. In the source study's methods: The authors estimated nucleated cell counts from reference gene primer amplification. The method was immunoSEQ multiplex PCR; TCRdb's version includes in-frame clones alone and lacks a portion of them. The D gene and trimming were derived from the DNA, and the V and J assignments and clone size from that table. The sample gives 250,000 to 350,000 clones, about 82% of which show up once; around 4.1% is in the top ten. CDR1 MGHDK and CDR2 SYGVNS come from the germline V gene. Trimming pared 6 bases from V and 3 bases from J, leaving 14 bases between. This CDR3 has 14 amino acids.

Sequenced material: peripheral blood. The V and J genes are TRBV25-1 and TRBJ1-2, with a possible D match to TRBD1 (6 bases). This TCR came from a woman in her forties or fifties with active or convalescent COVID-19. The CDR3 nucleotides read TGTGCCAGCAGAGTTCAGGGGAGATACTATGGCTACACCTTC. It encodes CASRVQGRYYGYTF.